This T cell receptor beta chain was recovered during a study of blood T cell repertoires in COVID-19. This clone came up once. Distinct nucleotide sequences in the sample also encode this CDR3. V was cut by 3 bases and J by 1 base, with 5 bases left in between. CDR3 length: 13 residues. Looked up from germline, CDR1 is SEHNR and CDR2 is FQNEAQ (reference sequence). What the recovered Cohort 3 donors had was two negative PCRs, clearance, or symptom resolution. The table came from immunoSEQ multiplex PCR; TCRdb's copy has only in-frame clones and leaves some out. The sample includes under 300,000 clones, approximately 84% seen only once; the top ten take 15%.

The TCR originated in a man aged 40-49 years who had recovered from COVID-19. The source material was PBMCs or T cells enriched from blood (not recorded which). The chain couples TRBV7-9 to TRBJ2-3; D remains ambiguous. In DNA form, the CDR3 reads TGTGCCAGCAGCTTCGGAGGCACAGATACGCAGTATTTT. It yields the protein CASSFGGTDTQYF.